Ten or more counts support the clone carrying this T cell receptor (beta chain). This specimen comes from a study of molecular identifiers for immune sequencing clone quantification. One entry per CDR3 protein results from TCRdb running MiXCR on the PCR reads. The profile shows 550,000 to 750,000 distinct CDR3 sequences, 20% of them singletons. The source is a human donor in good health. Some libraries in this study had Jurkat cell RNA spiked in. Sequenced sample: naive CD8+ T cells from blood, with Jurkat cell RNA spiked in. The subset here: FACS-sorted CD8+CD4-CCR7+CD45RA+ naive T cells.

CDR3 nucleotides: TGCGCCAGCAGCTTGGATTCGAACACCGGGGAGCTGTTTTTT. Translating gives CASSLDSNTGELFF. The chain uses TRBV5-1 and TRBJ2-2; D uncertain. The V and J ends lost 0 bases and 0 bases respectively, with 3 bases between them. This CDR3 spans 14 amino acids. Germline CDR1 SGHRS, CDR2 YFSETQ.